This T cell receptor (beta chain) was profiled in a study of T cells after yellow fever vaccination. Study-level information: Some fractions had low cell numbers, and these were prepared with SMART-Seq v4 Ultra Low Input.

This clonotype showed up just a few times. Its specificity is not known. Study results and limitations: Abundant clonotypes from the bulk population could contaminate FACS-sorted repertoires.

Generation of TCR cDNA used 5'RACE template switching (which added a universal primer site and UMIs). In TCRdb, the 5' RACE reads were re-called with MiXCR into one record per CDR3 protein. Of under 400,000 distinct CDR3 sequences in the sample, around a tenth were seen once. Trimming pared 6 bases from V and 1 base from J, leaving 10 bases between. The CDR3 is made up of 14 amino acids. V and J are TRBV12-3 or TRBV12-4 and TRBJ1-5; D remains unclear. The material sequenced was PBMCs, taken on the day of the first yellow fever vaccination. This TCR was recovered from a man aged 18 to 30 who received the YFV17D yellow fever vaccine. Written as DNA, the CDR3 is TGTGCCAGCAGCAAAGACGGAAGCAATCAGCCCCAGCATTTT. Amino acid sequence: CASSKDGSNQPQHF.